The entry below gives a single T cell receptor beta chain sequence along with its context. Profiling relied on immunoSEQ multiplex PCR, and the TCRdb table lists in-frame clones only, not all of them. Of about 200,000 clones in the sample, approximately 84% were seen once. The source of the sample is a study of blood T cell repertoires in COVID-19. This CDR3 comprises 12 residues. Germline V gene sequence: CDR1 GTSNPN, CDR2 SVGIG (reference sequence). V was clipped by 2 bases and J by 1 base, with 6 bases between them. The chain uses TRBV30 and TRBJ2-7, with unresolved D. The sample taken for sequencing was peripheral blood. This clonotype was sampled from a human donor with acute or convalescent COVID-19. The donor label of this sample is uncertain. The CDR3 sequence is CAWSSQSYEQYF. The CDR3 nucleotides read TGTGCCTGGAGTAGTCAGTCCTACGAGCAGTACTTC.